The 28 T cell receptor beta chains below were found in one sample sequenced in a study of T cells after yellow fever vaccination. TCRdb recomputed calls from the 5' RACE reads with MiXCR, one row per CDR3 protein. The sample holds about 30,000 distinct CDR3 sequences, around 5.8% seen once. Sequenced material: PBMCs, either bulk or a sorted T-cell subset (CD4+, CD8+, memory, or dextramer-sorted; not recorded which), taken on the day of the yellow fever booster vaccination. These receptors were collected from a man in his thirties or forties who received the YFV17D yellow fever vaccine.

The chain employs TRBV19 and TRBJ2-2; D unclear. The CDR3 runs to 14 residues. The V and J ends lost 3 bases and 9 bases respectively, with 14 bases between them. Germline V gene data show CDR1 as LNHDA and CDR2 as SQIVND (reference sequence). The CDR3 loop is CASSMGPISRELFF. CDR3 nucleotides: TGTGCCAGTAGTATGGGCCCCATTTCCAGGGAGCTGTTTTTT.

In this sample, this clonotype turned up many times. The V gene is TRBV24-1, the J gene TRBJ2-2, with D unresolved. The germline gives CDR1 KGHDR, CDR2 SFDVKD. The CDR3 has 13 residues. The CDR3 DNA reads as TGTACTTATATAAGACATTCCGCCGGGGAGCTGTTTTTT. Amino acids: CTYIRHSAGELFF.

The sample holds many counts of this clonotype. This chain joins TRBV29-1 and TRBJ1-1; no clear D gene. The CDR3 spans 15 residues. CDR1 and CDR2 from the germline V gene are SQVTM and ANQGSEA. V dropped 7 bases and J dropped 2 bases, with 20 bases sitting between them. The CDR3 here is CSATDIGGINTEAFF. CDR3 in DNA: TGCAGCGCCACTGACATCGGAGGGATAAACACTGAAGCTTTCTTT. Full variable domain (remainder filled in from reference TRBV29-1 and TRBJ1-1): SAVISQKPSRDICQRGTSLTIQCQVDSQVTMMFWYRQQPGQSLTLIATANQGSEATYESGFVIDKFPISRPNLTFSTLTVSNMSPEDSSIYLCSATDIGGINTEAFFGQGTRLTVV.

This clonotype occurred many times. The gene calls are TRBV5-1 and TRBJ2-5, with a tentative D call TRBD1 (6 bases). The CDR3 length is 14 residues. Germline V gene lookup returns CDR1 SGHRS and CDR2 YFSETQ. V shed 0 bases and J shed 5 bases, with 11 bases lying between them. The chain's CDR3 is CASSLGGQGETQYF. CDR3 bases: TGCGCCAGCAGCTTGGGAGGGCAGGGGGAGACCCAGTACTTC.

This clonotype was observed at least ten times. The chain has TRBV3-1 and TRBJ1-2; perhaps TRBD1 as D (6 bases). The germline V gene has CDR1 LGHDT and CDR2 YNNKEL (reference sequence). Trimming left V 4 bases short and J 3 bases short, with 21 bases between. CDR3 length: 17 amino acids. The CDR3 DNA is TGTGCCAGCAGCCTGCACGGGGGCGGCTCCGGAGACTATGGCTACACCTTC. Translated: CASSLHGGGSGDYGYTF.

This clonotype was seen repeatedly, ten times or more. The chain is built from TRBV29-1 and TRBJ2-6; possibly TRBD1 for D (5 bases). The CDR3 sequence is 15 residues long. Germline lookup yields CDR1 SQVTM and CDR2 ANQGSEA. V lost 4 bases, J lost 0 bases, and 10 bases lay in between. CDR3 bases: TGCAGCGTTGGGAAGGGGTCCTCTGGGGCCAACGTCCTGACTTTC. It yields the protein CSVGKGSSGANVLTF. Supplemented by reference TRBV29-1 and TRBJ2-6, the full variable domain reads SAVISQKPSRDICQRGTSLTIQCQVDSQVTMMFWYRQQPGQSLTLIATANQGSEATYESGFVIDKFPISRPNLTFSTLTVSNMSPEDSSIYLCSVGKGSSGANVLTFGAGSRLTVL.

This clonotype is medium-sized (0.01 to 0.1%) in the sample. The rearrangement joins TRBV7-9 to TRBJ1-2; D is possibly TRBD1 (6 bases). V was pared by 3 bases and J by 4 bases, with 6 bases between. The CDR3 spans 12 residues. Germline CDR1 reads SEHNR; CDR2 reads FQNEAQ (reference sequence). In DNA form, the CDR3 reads TGTGCCAGCAGCTTGACAGGCTATGGCTACACCTTC. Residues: CASSLTGYGYTF.

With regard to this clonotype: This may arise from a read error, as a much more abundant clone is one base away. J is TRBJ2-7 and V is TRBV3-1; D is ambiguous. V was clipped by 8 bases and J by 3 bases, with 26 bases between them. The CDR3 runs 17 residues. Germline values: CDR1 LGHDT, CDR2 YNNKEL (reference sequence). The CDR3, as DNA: TGTGCCAGCGCAAAGGGTATGGGGATCGGCCACTTCTACGAGCAGTACTTC. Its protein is CASAKGMGIGHFYEQYF.

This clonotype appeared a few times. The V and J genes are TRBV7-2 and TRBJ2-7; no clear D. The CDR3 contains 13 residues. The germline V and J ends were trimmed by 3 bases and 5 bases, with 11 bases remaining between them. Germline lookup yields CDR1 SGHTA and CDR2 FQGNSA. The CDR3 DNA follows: TGTGCCAGCAGCTTCACGGCCCAGCACGAGCAGTACTTC. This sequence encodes CASSFTAQHEQYF.

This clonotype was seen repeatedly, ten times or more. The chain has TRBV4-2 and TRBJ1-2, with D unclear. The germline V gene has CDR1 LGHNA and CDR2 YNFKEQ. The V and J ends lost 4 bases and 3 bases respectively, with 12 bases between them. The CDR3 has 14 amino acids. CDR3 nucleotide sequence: TGTGCCAGCAGCCTCCTCACGGCAGACTATGGCTACACCTTC. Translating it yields CASSLLTADYGYTF.

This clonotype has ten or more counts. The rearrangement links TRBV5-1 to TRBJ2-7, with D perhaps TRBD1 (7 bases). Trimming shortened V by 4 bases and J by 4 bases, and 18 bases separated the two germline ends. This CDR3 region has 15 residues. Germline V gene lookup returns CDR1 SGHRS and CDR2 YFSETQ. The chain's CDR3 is CASSHPAGQSYEQYF. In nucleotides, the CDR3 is TGCGCCAGCAGCCACCCCGCGGGACAGAGTTACGAGCAGTACTTC.

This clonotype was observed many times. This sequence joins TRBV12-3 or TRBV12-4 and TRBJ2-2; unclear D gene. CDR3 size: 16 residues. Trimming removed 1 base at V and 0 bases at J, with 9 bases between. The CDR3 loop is CASSLETLANTGELFF. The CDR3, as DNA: TGTGCCAGCAGTTTAGAAACGTTAGCGAACACCGGGGAGCTGTTTTTT.

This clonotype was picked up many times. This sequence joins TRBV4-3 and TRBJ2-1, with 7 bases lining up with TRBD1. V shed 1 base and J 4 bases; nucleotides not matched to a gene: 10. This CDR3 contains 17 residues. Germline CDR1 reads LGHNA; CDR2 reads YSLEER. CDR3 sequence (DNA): TGCGCCAGCAGCCAAGGGGCCTCCGGGACAGTATACAATGAGCAGTTCTTC. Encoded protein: CASSQGASGTVYNEQFF.

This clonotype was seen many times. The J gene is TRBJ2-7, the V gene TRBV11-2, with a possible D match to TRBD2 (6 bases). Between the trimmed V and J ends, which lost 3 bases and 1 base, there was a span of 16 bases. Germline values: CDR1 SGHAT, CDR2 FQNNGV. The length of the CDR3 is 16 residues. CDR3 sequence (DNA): TGTGCCAGCAGCTTCCGGGGGAGATCGGTTTCCTACGAGCAGTACTTC. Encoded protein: CASSFRGRSVSYEQYF.

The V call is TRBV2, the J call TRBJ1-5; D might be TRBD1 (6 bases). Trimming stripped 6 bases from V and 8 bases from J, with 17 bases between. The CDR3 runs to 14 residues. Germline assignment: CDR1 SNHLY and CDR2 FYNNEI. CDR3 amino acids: CASSKTGLTEPQHF. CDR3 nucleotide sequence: TGTGCCAGCAGCAAAACAGGGCTGACCGAGCCCCAGCATTTT.

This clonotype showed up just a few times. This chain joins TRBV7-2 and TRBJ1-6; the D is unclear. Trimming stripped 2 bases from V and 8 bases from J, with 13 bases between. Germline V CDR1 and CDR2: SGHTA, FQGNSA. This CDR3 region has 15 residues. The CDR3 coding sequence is TGTGCCAGCAGCTTAAACGAGGCCGGCGATTCACCCCTCCACTTT. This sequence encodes CASSLNEAGDSPLHF.

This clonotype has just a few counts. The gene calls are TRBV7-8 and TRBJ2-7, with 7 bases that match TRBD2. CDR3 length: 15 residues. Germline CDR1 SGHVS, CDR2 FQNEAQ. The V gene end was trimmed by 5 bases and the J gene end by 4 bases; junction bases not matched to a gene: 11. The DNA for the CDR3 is TGTGCCAGCAGCCCCCGAGGGGCGGGAGTTTACGAGCAGTACTTC. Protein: CASSPRGAGVYEQYF.

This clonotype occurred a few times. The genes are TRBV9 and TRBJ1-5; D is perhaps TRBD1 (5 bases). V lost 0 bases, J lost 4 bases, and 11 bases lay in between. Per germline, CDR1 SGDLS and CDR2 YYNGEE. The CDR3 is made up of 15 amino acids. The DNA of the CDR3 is TGTGCCAGCAGCGTAGGTGCAGGGCCAAATCAGCCCCAGCATTTT. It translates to CASSVGAGPNQPQHF.

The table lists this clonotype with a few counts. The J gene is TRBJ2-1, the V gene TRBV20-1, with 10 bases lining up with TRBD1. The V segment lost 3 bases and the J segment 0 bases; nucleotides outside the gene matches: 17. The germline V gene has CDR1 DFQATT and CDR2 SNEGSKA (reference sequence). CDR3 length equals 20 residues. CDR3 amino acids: CSARGVSGTGATSSYNEQFF. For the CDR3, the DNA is TGCAGTGCTAGGGGGGTCTCCGGGACAGGGGCCACTAGCTCCTACAATGAGCAGTTCTTC.

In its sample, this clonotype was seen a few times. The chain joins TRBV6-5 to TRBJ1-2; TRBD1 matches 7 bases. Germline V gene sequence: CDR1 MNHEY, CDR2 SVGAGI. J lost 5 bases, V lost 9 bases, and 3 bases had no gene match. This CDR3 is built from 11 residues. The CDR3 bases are TGTGCCAGGACAGGGTGGTATGGCTACACCTTC. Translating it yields CARTGWYGYTF.

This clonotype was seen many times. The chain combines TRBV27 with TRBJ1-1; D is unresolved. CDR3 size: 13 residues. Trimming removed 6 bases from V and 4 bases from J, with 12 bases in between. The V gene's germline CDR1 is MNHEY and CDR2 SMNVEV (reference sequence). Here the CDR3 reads CASSSIPLTEAFF. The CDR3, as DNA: TGTGCCAGCAGCTCCATCCCCCTCACTGAAGCTTTCTTT.

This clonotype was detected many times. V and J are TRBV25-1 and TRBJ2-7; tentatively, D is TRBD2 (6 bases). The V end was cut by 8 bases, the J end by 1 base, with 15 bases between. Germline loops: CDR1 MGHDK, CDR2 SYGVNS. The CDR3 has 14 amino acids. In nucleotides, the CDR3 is TGTGCCAGCGGGGGGTCGCTCGGGTCCTACGAGCAGTACTTC. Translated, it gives CASGGSLGSYEQYF.

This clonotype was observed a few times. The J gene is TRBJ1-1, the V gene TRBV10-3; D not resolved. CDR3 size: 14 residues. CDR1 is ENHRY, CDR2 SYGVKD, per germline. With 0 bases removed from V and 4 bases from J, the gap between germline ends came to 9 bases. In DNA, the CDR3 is TGTGCCATCAGTGAGTCAGGGATTGTCACTGAAGCTTTCTTT. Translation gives CAISESGIVTEAFF.

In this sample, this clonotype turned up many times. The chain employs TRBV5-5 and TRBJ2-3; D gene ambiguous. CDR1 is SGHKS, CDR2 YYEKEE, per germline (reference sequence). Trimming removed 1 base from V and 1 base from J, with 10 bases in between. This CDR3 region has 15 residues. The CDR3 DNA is TGTGCCAGCAGCTTGACACCCAAAGGCACAGATACGCAGTATTTT. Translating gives CASSLTPKGTDTQYF.

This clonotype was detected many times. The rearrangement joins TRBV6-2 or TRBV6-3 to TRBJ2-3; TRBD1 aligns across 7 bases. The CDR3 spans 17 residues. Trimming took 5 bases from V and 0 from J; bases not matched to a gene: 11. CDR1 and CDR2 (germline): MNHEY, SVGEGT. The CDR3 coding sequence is TGTGCCAGCAGTAAAACAACACCGGGACAGAGCACAGATACGCAGTATTTT. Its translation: CASSKTTPGQSTDTQYF.

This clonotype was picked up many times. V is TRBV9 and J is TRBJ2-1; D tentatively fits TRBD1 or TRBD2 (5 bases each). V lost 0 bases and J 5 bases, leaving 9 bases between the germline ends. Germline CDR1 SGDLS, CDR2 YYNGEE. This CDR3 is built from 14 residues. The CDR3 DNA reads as TGTGCCAGCAGCGTAGACGGGACCCACAATGAGCAGTTCTTC. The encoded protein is CASSVDGTHNEQFF. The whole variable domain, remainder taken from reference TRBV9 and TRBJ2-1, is DSGVTQTPKHLITATGQRVTLRCSPRSGDLSVYWYQQSLDQGLQFLIQYYNGEERAKGNILERFSAQQFPDLHSELNLSSLELGDSALYFCASSVDGTHNEQFFGPGTRLTVL.

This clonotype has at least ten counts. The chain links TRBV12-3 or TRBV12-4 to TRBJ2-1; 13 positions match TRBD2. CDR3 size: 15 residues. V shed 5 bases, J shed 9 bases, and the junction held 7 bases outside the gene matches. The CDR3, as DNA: TGTGCCAGCAGTCTCACTAGCGGGAGGGCCGGTGAGCAGTTCTTC. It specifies CASSLTSGRAGEQFF.

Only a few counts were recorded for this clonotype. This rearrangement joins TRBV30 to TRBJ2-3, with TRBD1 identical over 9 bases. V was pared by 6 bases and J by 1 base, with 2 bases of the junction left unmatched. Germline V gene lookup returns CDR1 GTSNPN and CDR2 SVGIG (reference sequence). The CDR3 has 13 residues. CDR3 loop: CACRDRGTDTQYF. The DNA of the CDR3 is TGTGCCTGCCGGGACAGGGGCACAGATACGCAGTATTTT.